This record covers a single TCR beta chain. Its antigen remains unidentified. The sample is drawn from a study of vaccination and CD4 T cells after COVID-19. The wider study: Treatment of control cultures consisted of a CEFX pool, an HIV-1 Nef pool, or no peptide.

Documented treatment: roughly 10-day PBMC culture with coronavirus spike peptide pools or control peptides (ViraFEST assay). The CDR3 has 14 residues. V lost 7 bases and J lost 3; bases outside the gene matches: 5. From germline, CDR1 is LNHDA and CDR2 SQIVND (reference sequence). The Oncomine TCR Beta short-read assay sequenced DNA from cultured CD4+ T cells. TCRdb recomputed calls from the PCR reads with MiXCR, one row per CDR3 protein. This table has 13,000 or so distinct CDR3 sequences, roughly 53% appearing once. The sample consisted of CD4+ T cells from blood, cultured in vitro. The chain is built from TRBV19 and TRBJ1-2; 10 bases fit TRBD1. This TCR derives from a human donor who had recovered from COVID-19. Written as DNA, the CDR3 is TGTGCCAGTATGGGACAGGGGTTGTACTATGGCTACACCTTC. Translation gives CASMGQGLYYGYTF. The variable domain in full, completed from reference TRBV19 and TRBJ1-2, reads DGGITQSPKYLFRKEGQNVTLSCEQNLNHDAMYWYRQDPGQGLRLIYYSQIVNDFQKGDIAEGYSVSREKKESFPLTVTSAQKNPTAFYLCASMGQGLYYGYTFGSGTRLTVV.